These T cell receptor beta chains were read from a single sample in a study of T cells in Graves' hyperthyroidism and ophthalmopathy. From the multiplex PCR reads, TCRdb called clonotypes with MiXCR, one entry per CDR3 protein. The sample has 95,000 to 110,000 distinct CDR3 sequences; over 45% are singletons. The sequencing input was blood. These receptors were obtained from a man aged 35-49 years with Graves' hyperthyroidism. The conserved cysteine and the conserved F or W are not part of the CDR3 here. D genes are given only for firm matches.

d_call v_call cdr3_aa
- TRBV2 ASSGGRMNTEAF
TRBD1 TRBV19 ASSPAGTDVQETQY
TRBD1 TRBV20-1 SARHDRTGSGEQF
TRBD1 TRBV2 ASSEEGAGAETQY
TRBD2 TRBV7-2 ASSLPTSGTYTGELY
- TRBV7-3 ASSKAKGTEAF
- TRBV7-9 ASSAGWAYEQY
- TRBV6-6 ATSKGEVKDGYT
- TRBV20-1 SARAYADLHYEH
- TRBV2 ASSDEQPQH
TRBD1 TRBV18 ASSPTGDNQPQH
- TRBV6-1 ANSTNLNYGYT
- TRBV7-3 ASSPRGTEAF
TRBD1 TRBV15 ATSRSGQGARGYT
- TRBV19 ASRREAGNQPQH
- TRBV6-1 ASRGSAFISYEQY
TRBD2 TRBV10-3 AITPGGEQY
- TRBV29-1 SVGSGHYEQY
- TRBV4-1 ASSSYENTEAF
- TRBV13 ASSPSTVLT
- TRBV28 ASTSWGGGTDTQY
- TRBV5-5 ASSLTPGLSNQPQH
- TRBV5-1 ASSLLDDFYGYT
- TRBV6-5 ASSRREGNTEAF
TRBD1 TRBV10-3 AIREQGASTEAF
TRBD2 TRBV7-2 ASSQEIAGGSYNEQF
- TRBV3-1 ASSQADGEQY
- TRBV9 ASSVQGHGNTIY
TRBD2 TRBV25-1 ASCFVAGTDTQY
TRBD1 TRBV19 ASYRGDTGELF
- TRBV6-1 ASGLEGTGELF
- TRBV11-3 ASSLGGVYAGELF
TRBD1 TRBV29-1 SQRDRGCQPQH
- TRBV11-2 ASSLGLSREF
- TRBV3-1 ASSRRGQNTEAF
TRBD1 TRBV19 ASSYGQGASGYT
- TRBV12-3/TRBV12-4 ASSPSTRRDTQY
TRBD1 TRBV29-1 SVTGVSMNTEAF
- TRBV12-3/TRBV12-4 ASSPRSNQPQH
TRBD2 TRBV7-9 ASSLRGGGETQY
TRBD1 TRBV6-7 ASSLGQGYT
TRBD1 TRBV30 AWAGTGDGYT
- TRBV30 AWSVGTVNQPQH
- TRBV24-1 ATSRGNEQF
TRBD1 TRBV18 ASSPTGQTGNTIY
- TRBV29-1 SVDPSTDTQY
TRBD1 TRBV2 ASSEATGSNGYT
- TRBV7-3 ASSFSGYDNEQF